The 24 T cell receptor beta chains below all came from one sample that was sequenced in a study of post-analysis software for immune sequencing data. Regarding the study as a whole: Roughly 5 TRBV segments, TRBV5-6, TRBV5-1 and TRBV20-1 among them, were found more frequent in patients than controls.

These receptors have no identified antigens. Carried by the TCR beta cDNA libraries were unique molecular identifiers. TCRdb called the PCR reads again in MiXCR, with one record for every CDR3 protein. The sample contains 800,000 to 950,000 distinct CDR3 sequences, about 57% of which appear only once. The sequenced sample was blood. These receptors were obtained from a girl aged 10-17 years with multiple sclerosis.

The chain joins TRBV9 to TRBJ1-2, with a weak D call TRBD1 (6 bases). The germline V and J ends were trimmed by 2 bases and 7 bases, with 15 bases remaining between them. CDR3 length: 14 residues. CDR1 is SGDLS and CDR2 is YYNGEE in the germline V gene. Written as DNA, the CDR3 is TGTGCCAGCAGCGTCGACCAGCCCAGGGGTGGCTACACCTTC. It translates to CASSVDQPRGGYTF.

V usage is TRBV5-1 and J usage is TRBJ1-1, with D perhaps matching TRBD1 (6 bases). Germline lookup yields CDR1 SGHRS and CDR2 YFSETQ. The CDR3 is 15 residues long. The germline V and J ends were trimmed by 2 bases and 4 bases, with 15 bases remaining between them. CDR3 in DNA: TGCGCCAGCAGCTTAAGACAGGAAGGTACCACTGAAGCTTTCTTT. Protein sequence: CASSLRQEGTTEAFF.

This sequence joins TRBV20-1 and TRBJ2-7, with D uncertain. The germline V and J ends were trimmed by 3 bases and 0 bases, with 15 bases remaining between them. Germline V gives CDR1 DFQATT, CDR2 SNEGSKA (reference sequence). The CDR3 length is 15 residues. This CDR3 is CSARSADWVSYEQYF. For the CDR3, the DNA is TGCAGTGCTAGGAGCGCGGATTGGGTCTCCTACGAGCAGTACTTC.

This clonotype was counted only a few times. CDR3: CASSASSVRYNEQFF. The CDR3 bases are TGTGCCAGCAGCGCCTCTAGCGTTCGATACAATGAGCAGTTCTTC. The chain joins TRBV7-3 to TRBJ2-1, with a tentative D call TRBD2 (6 bases). Trimming stripped 5 bases from V and 4 bases from J, with 15 bases between. CDR1 is SGHTA, CDR2 FQGTGA, per germline. The CDR3 sequence is 15 residues long.

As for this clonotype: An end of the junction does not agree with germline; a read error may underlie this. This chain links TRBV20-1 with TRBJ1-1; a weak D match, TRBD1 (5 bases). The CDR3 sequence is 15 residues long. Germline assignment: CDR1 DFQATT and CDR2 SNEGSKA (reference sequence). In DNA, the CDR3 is TGCAGTCCTAGTGTGTTGACAGCCTCGAACACTGAAGCTTTCTTT. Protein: CSPSVLTASNTEAFF.

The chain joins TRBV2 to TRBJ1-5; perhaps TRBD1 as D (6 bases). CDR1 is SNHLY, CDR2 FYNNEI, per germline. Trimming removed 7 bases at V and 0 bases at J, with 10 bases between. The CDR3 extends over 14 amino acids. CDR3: CASKGRGSNQPQHF. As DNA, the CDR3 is TGTGCCAGCAAGGGCAGGGGTAGCAATCAGCCCCAGCATTTT.

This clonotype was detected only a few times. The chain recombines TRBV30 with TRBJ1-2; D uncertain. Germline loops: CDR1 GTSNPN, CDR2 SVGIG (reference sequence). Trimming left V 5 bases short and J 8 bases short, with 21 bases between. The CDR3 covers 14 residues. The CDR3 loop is CAWHQSGRRGGYTF. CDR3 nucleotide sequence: TGTGCCTGGCACCAGTCAGGCCGGCGCGGGGGCTACACCTTC.

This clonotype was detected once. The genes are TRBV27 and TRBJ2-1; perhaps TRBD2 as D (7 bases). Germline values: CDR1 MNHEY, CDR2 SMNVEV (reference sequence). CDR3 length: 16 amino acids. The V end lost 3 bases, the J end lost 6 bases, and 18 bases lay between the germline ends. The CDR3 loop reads CASSFLRTGGRNEQFF. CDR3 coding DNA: TGTGCCAGCAGTTTTTTGCGGACGGGGGGCCGCAATGAGCAGTTCTTC.

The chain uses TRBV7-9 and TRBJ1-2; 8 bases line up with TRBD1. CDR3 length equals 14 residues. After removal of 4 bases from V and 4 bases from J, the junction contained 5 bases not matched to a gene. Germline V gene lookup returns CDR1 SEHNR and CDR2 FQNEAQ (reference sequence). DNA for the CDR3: TGTGCCAGCAGCTCCACGACAGGGGCCTATGGCTACACCTTC. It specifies CASSSTTGAYGYTF.

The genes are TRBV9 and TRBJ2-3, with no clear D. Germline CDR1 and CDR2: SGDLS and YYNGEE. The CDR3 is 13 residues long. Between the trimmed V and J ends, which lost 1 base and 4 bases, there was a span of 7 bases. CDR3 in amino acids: CASSVRFSDTQYF. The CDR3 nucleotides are TGTGCCAGCAGCGTACGTTTCTCAGATACGCAGTATTTT.

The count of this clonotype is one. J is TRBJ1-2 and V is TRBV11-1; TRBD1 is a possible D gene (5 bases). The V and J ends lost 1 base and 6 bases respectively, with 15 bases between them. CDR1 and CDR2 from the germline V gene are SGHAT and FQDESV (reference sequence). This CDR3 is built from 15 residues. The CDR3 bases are TGTGCCAGCAGCTTAGGCATCGGGGACCCGGATGGCTACACCTTC. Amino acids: CASSLGIGDPDGYTF.

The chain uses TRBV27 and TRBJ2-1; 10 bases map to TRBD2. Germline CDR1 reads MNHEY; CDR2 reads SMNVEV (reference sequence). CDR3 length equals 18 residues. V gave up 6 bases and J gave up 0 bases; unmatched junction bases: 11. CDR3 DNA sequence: TGTGCCAGCAGCCGGACTAGCGGAGCCCCGAGCTCCTACAATGAGCAGTTCTTC. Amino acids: CASSRTSGAPSSYNEQFF.

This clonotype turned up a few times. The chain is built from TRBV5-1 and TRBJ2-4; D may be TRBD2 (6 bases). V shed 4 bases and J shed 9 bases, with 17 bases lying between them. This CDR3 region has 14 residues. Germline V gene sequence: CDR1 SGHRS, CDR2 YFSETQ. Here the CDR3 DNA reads TGCGCCAGCAGCCCGGAACCAGCGGGCCCCATTCAGTACTTC. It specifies CASSPEPAGPIQYF.

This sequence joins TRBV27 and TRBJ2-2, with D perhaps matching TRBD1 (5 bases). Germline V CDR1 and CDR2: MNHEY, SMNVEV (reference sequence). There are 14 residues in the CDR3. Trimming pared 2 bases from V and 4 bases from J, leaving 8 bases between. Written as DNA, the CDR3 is TGTGCCAGCAGTTTAAAGGGGTTCACCGGGGAGCTGTTTTTT. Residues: CASSLKGFTGELFF.

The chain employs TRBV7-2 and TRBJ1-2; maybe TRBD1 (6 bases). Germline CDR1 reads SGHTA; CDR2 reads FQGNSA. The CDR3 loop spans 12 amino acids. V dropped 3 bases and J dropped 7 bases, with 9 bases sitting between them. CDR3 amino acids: CASSFRGAGYTF. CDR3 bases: TGTGCCAGCAGCTTCAGGGGAGCTGGCTACACCTTC.

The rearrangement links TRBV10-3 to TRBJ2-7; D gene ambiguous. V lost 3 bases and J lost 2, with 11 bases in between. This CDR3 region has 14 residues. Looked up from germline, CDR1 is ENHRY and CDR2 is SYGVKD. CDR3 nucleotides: TGTGCCATCAGTGACCAACAGCTCACCTACGAGCAGTACTTC. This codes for CAISDQQLTYEQYF.

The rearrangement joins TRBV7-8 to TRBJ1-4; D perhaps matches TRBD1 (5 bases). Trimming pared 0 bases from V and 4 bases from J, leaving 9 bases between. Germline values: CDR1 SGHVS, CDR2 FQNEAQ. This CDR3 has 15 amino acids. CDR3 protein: CASSLAEGLNEKLFF. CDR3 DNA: TGTGCCAGCAGCTTAGCTGAGGGGCTTAATGAAAAACTGTTTTTT. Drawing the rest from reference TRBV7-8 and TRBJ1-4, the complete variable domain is GAGVSQSPRYKVAKRGQDVALRCDPISGHVSLFWYQQALGQGPEFLTYFQNEAQLDKSGLPSDRFFAERPEGSVSTLKIQRTQQEDSAVYLCASSLAEGLNEKLFFGSGTQLSVL.

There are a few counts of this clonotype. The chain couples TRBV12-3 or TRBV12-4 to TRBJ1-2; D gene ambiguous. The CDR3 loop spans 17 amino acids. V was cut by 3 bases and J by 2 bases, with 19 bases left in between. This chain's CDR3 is CASSLVVGRSSNYGYTF. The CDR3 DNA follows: TGTGCCAGCAGTTTGGTGGTCGGACGCTCCTCCAACTATGGCTACACCTTC.

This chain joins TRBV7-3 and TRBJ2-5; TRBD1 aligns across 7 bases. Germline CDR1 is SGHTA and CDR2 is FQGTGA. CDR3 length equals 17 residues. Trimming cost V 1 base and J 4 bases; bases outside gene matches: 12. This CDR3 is CASSLRWTAGDRETQYF. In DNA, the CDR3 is TGTGCCAGCAGCTTAAGGTGGACGGCCGGGGACAGAGAGACCCAGTACTTC.

The CDR3 DNA reads TGTGCCAGCAGACGGGACCTCCTGGGTGGCTACACCTTC. It specifies CASRRDLLGGYTF. J is TRBJ1-2 and V is TRBV7-2; maybe TRBD1 (5 bases). This CDR3 is built from 13 residues. V was clipped by 6 bases and J by 7 bases, with 15 bases between them. The germline gives CDR1 SGHTA, CDR2 FQGNSA.

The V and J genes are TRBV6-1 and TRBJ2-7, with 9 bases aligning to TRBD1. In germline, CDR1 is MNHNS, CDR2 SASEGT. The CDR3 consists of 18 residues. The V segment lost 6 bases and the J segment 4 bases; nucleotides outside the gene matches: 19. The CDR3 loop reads CASRPGQGIPRTGYEQYF. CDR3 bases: TGTGCCAGCAGGCCGGGACAGGGTATTCCCCGAACAGGTTACGAGCAGTACTTC.

CDR3 coding DNA: TGTGCCAGCAGTTACTCGTACGAGGAGCGGGAGGTCTCCTACGAGCAGTACTTC. This translates into CASSYSYEEREVSYEQYF. The chain carries TRBV6-5 and TRBJ2-7; 9 nucleotides match TRBD2. Germline V gives CDR1 MNHEY, CDR2 SVGAGI. There are 18 residues in the CDR3. J gave up 0 bases and V 0 bases, and 9 bases lay outside the gene matches.

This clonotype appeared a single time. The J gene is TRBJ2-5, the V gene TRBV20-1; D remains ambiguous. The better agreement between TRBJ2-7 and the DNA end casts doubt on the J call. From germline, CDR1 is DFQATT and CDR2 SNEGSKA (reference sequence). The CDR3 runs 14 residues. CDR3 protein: CSARAEAVPYEQYF. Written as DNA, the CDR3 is TGCAGTGCTAGAGCAGAGGCTGTCCCCTACGAGCAGTACTTC.

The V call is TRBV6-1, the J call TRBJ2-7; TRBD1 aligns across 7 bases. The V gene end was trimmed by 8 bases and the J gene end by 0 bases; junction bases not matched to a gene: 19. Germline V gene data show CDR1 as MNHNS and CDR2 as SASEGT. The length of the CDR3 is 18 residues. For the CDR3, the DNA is TGTGCCAGCCCCAAGCTGACGTCCATATACAGGGGCTCCTACGAGCAGTACTTC. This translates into CASPKLTSIYRGSYEQYF.